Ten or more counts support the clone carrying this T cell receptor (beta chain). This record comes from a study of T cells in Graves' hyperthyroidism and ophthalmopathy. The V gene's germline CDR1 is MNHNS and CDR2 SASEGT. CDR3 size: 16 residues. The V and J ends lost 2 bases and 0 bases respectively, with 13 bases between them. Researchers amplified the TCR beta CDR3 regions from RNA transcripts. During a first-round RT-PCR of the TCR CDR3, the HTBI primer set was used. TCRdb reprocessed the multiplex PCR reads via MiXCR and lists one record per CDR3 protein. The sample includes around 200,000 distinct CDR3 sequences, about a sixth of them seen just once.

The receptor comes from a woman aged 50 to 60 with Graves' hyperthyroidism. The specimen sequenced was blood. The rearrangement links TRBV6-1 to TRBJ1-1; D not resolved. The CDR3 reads CASSERRTAMNTEAFF. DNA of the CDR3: TGTGCCAGCAGTGAAAGACGGACGGCCATGAACACTGAAGCTTTCTTT.